Given below is one TCR beta chain in context. Its antigen specificity is not known. Base quality data are lacking; no much larger clone is found one base away. V is cut by 2 bases and J by 6 bases, and the space between the germline ends is 13 bases. The CDR3 spans 15 residues, from the cysteine through the phenylalanine. Only the CDR3 DNA stays, 45 bases, in frame from base 1. CDR1 and CDR2, looked up from the germline V gene, are SGHVS and FQNEAQ. The entry originates in a study of T cells in narcolepsy (dated by TCRdb to the late 2010s). With respect to the entire study: Patients with narcolepsy type 1 or type 2 (NT1, NT2) were enrolled in the study together with healthy control donors. Autoreactive T cells targeting hypocretin neuron self-antigens (hypocretin, TRIB2) were sought in narcolepsy patients, and TCR Vbeta sequencing was used to track clonotypes in blood and CSF. Overall study outcomes, separate from this receptor: In plots comparing CSF and blood CD4+ T cell clonotypes from the same patient, HCRT-specific and TRIB2-specific autoreactive clonotypes were highlighted. Some blood memory CD4+ repertoires from patients and controls contained no sequences matching autoreactive T cell clones. According to the report, autoreactive clonotypes were detected serially in the blood of the same patients and of different patients, but not in healthy controls. Numbers of sequenced blood memory CD4+ clonotypes were comparable, averaging approximately 40,000 in patients and about 33,000 in controls.

Memory CD4+ T cells were sorted ex vivo from peripheral blood of narcolepsy patients and healthy controls for TCR Vbeta sequencing. Libraries were made using the immunoSEQ multiplex PCR assay. Held by TCRdb, this immuneACCESS table contains in-frame sequences only and omits some clones. Under half of the omission traces to an unresolved V gene where checked; the cause of the rest is unknown. The sample table shows fewer than 35,000 clones, and roughly 77% are seen once. The ten largest clones capture approximately 1% of the sample. Sequenced material: CD45RA- memory CD4+ T cells from PBMCs. The meaning of the sample's cell subset or site label: memory T cells sorted ex vivo from peripheral blood. The rearrangement combines TRBV7-8 with TRBJ2-2; TRBD2 might be the D gene, on 7 matching bases. The TCR was taken from a human donor with narcolepsy. At the DNA level, the sequence is TGTGCCAGCAGCTTACGTCGGGGGGCCCCCGGGGAGCTGTTTTTT. Its amino acids are CASSLRRGAPGELFF.